This T cell receptor beta chain was documented in a study of OX40 agonist ivuxolimab in advanced cancers. Study-level findings and limits: Specificity for antigen went undetermined in the expanded peripheral T cells.

Clones were read by immunoSEQ multiplex PCR, and TCRdb kept only the in-frame ones, dropping some. This table has 60,000 to 70,000 clones, over 75% appearing once. This CDR3 has 16 residues. The V gene's germline CDR1 is SGHTA and CDR2 FQGTGA. Between the trimmed V and J ends, which lost 2 bases and 6 bases, there was a span of 17 bases. Exclusion of a patient followed from autoimmune disease history or systemic immunosuppression. A note on this clone: Its matching antigen is unknown.

The specimen was CD4+ or CD8+ T cells sorted from blood, collected in a trial of the OX40 agonist ivuxolimab. The receptor comes from an adult with an advanced solid tumor such as melanoma, head and neck, liver or kidney cancer. The chain joins TRBV7-3 to TRBJ2-1, with a tentative D call TRBD2 (6 bases). CDR3 sequence: CASSLGLNSGFNEQFF. In nucleotides, the CDR3 is TGTGCCAGCAGCTTAGGGCTCAATAGCGGATTCAATGAGCAGTTCTTC.